Described below is a single T cell receptor (beta chain) sequence and its context. What it binds is unknown. The donors, aged about 6 to 90, were healthy Caucasians from Russia. A J-beta primer mix and a sample-barcoded 5' primer were used in a second PCR of about 7 to 12 cycles. TCRdb recomputed calls from the 5' RACE reads with MiXCR, one row per CDR3 protein. This sample has 650,000 to 800,000 distinct CDR3 sequences; approximately 52% occur once, and the top ten carry roughly 14%. The data were taken from a study of blood T cells in healthy people across ages. General study findings and limits: With age, beta diversity per million T cells declined roughly linearly, significantly by about 37. No one knew whether donors had CMV, which possibly confounded expanded clonotype changes.

V lost 5 bases and J lost 6; bases outside the gene matches: 12. The V gene's germline CDR1 is SGHTA and CDR2 FQGNSA. The CDR3 runs to 15 residues. The chain combines TRBV7-2 with TRBJ1-2; 7 bases agree with TRBD1. The sample comprised blood. This clonotype originated in a woman older than 75 in good health. CDR3 nucleotides: TGTGCCAGCAGCGTGGGACAGCGACAAGGGAATGGCTACACCTTC. Residues: CASSVGQRQGNGYTF. The entire variable domain, with the rest obtained from reference TRBV7-2 and TRBJ1-2, is as follows: GAGVSQSPSNKVTEKGKDVELRCDPISGHTALYWYRQSLGQGLEFLIYFQGNSAPDKSGLPSDRFSAERTGGSVSTLTIQRTQQEDSAVYLCASSVGQRQGNGYTFGSGTRLTVV.